Reported below is one TCR beta chain. In the study's own analysis: The assay estimated nucleated cells by amplifying reference gene primers. Sequenced by immunoSEQ multiplex PCR; TCRdb stores in-frame clones only, minus some. V and J calls and clone size come straight from that table; D and trimming were deduced from the DNA. The table records 150,000 or so clones, roughly four fifths of them present only once. The data were obtained in a study of blood T cell repertoires in COVID-19. Study-wide background: COVID-19 samples collected from the United States, Italy and Spain covered acute and convalescent phases. Sources were T cells, B-cell-depleted T cells, or PBMCs; the material itself was cDNA or gDNA.

The CDR3 is 13 amino acids. V lost 8 bases and J lost 0, with 11 bases in between. CDR1 is WSHSY and CDR2 is SAAADI in the germline V gene. The TCR comes from a man aged 70 or older who had recovered from COVID-19. The rearrangement links TRBV10-2 to TRBJ2-7; perhaps TRBD2 as D (6 bases). Sequencing used peripheral blood. CDR3 sequence (DNA): TGCGCCAGCTCAGGAGGGTTCTCCTACGAGCAGTACTTC. It is translated as CASSGGFSYEQYF.